These 23 T cell receptor beta chains originate from one sample sequenced in a study of T-cell reconstitution after alpha-beta-depleted transplantation in children. Preparation of the TCRbeta library used unique molecular identifiers. Each CDR3 protein is one row after TCRdb ran MiXCR on the PCR reads. Of about 540,000 distinct CDR3 sequences listed, 18% are singletons. The source material was PBMCs from the stem cell graft donor, sampled from the stem cell graft. These receptors came from a human donor who donated a stem cell graft to a child with acute lymphoblastic leukemia.

V usage is TRBV20-1 and J usage is TRBJ2-7; D ambiguous. Germline V gives CDR1 DFQATT, CDR2 SNEGSKA (reference sequence). The ends were cut back, 5 bases at V and 0 bases at J, with 17 bases in the middle. The CDR3 has 15 amino acids. This chain's CDR3 is CSAPARWKSSYEQYF. In nucleotides, the CDR3 is TGCAGTGCTCCCGCGCGGTGGAAGAGCTCCTACGAGCAGTACTTC.

This clonotype was seen a handful of times. The chain combines TRBV20-1 with TRBJ2-7; 14 bases are a match to TRBD2. Germline assignment: CDR1 DFQATT and CDR2 SNEGSKA (reference sequence). The CDR3 has 18 residues. Trimming at V came to 3 bases and at J to 0 bases, leaving 10 bases not matched to a gene. CDR3 bases: TGCAGTGCTAGTCCCGGGACTAGCGGGAGTCACAGCTCCTACGAGCAGTACTTC. It specifies CSASPGTSGSHSSYEQYF.

CDR3 amino acids: CASSRLGSNQPQHF. CDR3 bases: TGTGCCAGCAGTAGACTCGGGAGCAATCAGCCCCAGCATTTT. This chain connects TRBV12-3 or TRBV12-4 to TRBJ1-5; D is undetermined. The CDR3 spans 14 residues. Trimming took 5 bases from V and 1 from J, leaving 9 bases between them.

The V call is TRBV10-3, the J call TRBJ2-7; TRBD2 aligns across 8 bases. The germline V gene encodes CDR1 ENHRY and CDR2 SYGVKD. V lost 2 bases and J lost 5; bases outside the gene matches: 5. This CDR3 is built from 14 residues. The CDR3 coding sequence is TGTGCCATCAGTGAGAGAACTAGCGGCGACGAGCAGTACTTC. Its translation: CAISERTSGDEQYF.

The chain links TRBV7-9 to TRBJ2-5; 7 nucleotides agree with TRBD1. CDR1 is SEHNR, CDR2 FQNEAQ, per germline (reference sequence). V dropped 4 bases and J dropped 3; count of bases not matched to a gene: 5. CDR3 length: 14 residues. The CDR3 sequence is CASSWPDREETQYF. CDR3 DNA: TGTGCCAGCAGCTGGCCCGACAGGGAAGAGACCCAGTACTTC.

Concerning this clonotype itself: Relative to the germline gene, one junction end is altered; a read error may explain this. The gene calls are TRBV7-3 and TRBJ2-2, with 8 positions matching TRBD2. Looked up from germline, CDR1 is SGHTA and CDR2 is FQGTGA. The CDR3 extends over 15 amino acids. The CDR3 DNA reads TGTGCCAGCAGGGCGTTGGCGGGAGGAACCGGGGAGCCGTTTTTT. Encoded protein: CASRALAGGTGEPFF.

The chain is built from TRBV5-1 and TRBJ2-1; tentative D call: TRBD2 (5 bases). The CDR3 length is 14 residues. In germline, CDR1 is SGHRS, CDR2 YFSETQ. With 8 bases removed from V and 4 bases from J, the gap between germline ends came to 16 bases. In nucleotides, the CDR3 is TGCGCCAGTAAGCTTGAGGGAGCATACAATGAGCAGTTCTTC. This translates into CASKLEGAYNEQFF. Full variable domain (outside the CDR3, taken from reference TRBV5-1 and TRBJ2-1): KAGVTQTPRYLIKTRGQQVTLSCSPISGHRSVSWYQQTPGQGLQFLFEYFSETQRNKGNFPGRFSGRQFSNSRSEMNVSTLELGDSALYLCASKLEGAYNEQFFGPGTRLTVL.

The chain joins TRBV5-1 to TRBJ2-4, with TRBD1 matching over 8 bases. Germline V gives CDR1 SGHRS, CDR2 YFSETQ. The J segment lost 3 bases and the V segment lost 2 bases, leaving 13 bases of the junction unmatched. The CDR3 has 18 amino acids. CDR3 residues: CASSLHPWTGMGKNIQYF. The DNA for the CDR3 is TGCGCCAGCAGCTTACACCCTTGGACAGGGATGGGCAAAAACATTCAGTACTTC.

The rearrangement links TRBV20-1 to TRBJ2-7; 11 bases line up with TRBD2. The CDR3 totals 14 residues. The germline V gene encodes CDR1 DFQATT and CDR2 SNEGSKA (reference sequence). The junction had 10 bases not matched to a gene; V was cut back by 6 bases and J by 6 bases. CDR3 DNA: TGCAGTGCCCGACAAGGGACTAGCGGTATCGAGCAGTACTTC. Amino acids: CSARQGTSGIEQYF.

This chain uses TRBV7-6 with TRBJ2-7, with 14 bases that match TRBD2. CDR1 SGHVS and CDR2 FNYEAQ come from the germline V gene. The CDR3 covers 18 residues. After removal of 5 bases from V and 4 bases from J, the junction contained 13 bases not matched to a gene. The CDR3 DNA reads as TGTGCCAGCAGCCCCTGGACTAGCGGGAGGCCCTCGCGGTACGAGCAGTACTTC. It yields the protein CASSPWTSGRPSRYEQYF.

This clonotype was picked up a small number of times. The rearrangement joins TRBV20-1 to TRBJ2-1; D uncertain. Germline CDR1 reads DFQATT; CDR2 reads SNEGSKA (reference sequence). The CDR3 has 16 amino acids. V lost 6 bases to trimming and J lost 4 bases, with 22 bases between them. The DNA for the CDR3 is TGCAGTGCCATCCCCCGGAGAGCTGATAGTTACAATGAGCAGTTCTTC. Translated, it gives CSAIPRRADSYNEQFF.

The chain combines TRBV24-1 with TRBJ2-3, with D uncertain. V was trimmed by 7 bases and J by 2 bases, leaving 6 bases between them. The CDR3 has 12 residues. Germline values: CDR1 KGHDR, CDR2 SFDVKD. The CDR3 loop reads CATSGNTDTQYF. The CDR3 DNA reads TGTGCCACCAGCGGAAACACAGATACGCAGTATTTT.

The CDR3 loop reads CAAYKQGLNTEAFF. The DNA for the CDR3 is TGTGCCGCTTACAAACAGGGGTTGAACACTGAAGCTTTCTTT. This chain links TRBV9 with TRBJ1-1, with TRBD1 identical over 7 bases. Germline V gives CDR1 SGDLS, CDR2 YYNGEE. The CDR3 is 14 amino acids. V dropped 10 bases and J dropped 0; count of bases not matched to a gene: 9. The whole variable domain, remainder taken from reference TRBV9 and TRBJ1-1, is DSGVTQTPKHLITATGQRVTLRCSPRSGDLSVYWYQQSLDQGLQFLIQYYNGEERAKGNILERFSAQQFPDLHSELNLSSLELGDSALYFCAAYKQGLNTEAFFGQGTRLTVV.

This clonotype was counted a few times. The chain combines TRBV6-1 with TRBJ1-5; D ambiguous. This CDR3 spans 14 amino acids. Germline-derived CDR1 and CDR2 are MNHNS and SASEGT. V lost 6 bases to trimming and J lost 0 bases, with 9 bases between them. As DNA, the CDR3 is TGTGCCAGCAGACGGATTAATAGCAATCAGCCCCAGCATTTT. Amino acid sequence: CASRRINSNQPQHF.

This clonotype was observed a handful of times. The chain recombines TRBV27 with TRBJ2-2, with D possibly TRBD2 on 6 matching bases. CDR3 length equals 13 residues. Germline assignment: CDR1 MNHEY and CDR2 SMNVEV (reference sequence). Deletions cut 8 bases from V and 4 bases from J, with 11 bases between. The CDR3 reads CASRPGVTGELFF. The CDR3 nucleotides read TGTGCCAGCCGCCCGGGGGTCACCGGGGAGCTGTTTTTT.

V is TRBV4-1 and J is TRBJ2-2, with TRBD2 matching over 12 bases. This CDR3 has 16 amino acids. The V and J ends lost 3 bases and 6 bases, in that order; junction bases with no gene match: 5. The V gene's germline CDR1 is MGHRA and CDR2 YSYEKL. Here the CDR3 reads CASSHPSGRAAGELFF. The CDR3 DNA follows: TGCGCCAGCAGCCATCCTAGCGGGAGGGCCGCCGGGGAGCTGTTTTTT.

The chain combines TRBV7-9 with TRBJ1-5; D might be TRBD1 (6 bases). Trimming removed 1 base from V and 7 bases from J, with 20 bases in between. This CDR3 has 17 amino acids. Germline loops: CDR1 SEHNR, CDR2 FQNEAQ (reference sequence). The CDR3 spells CASSLGGTTKKGQPQHF. The CDR3 nucleotides read TGTGCCAGCAGCTTAGGTGGGACAACCAAAAAAGGACAGCCCCAGCATTTT.

This clonotype has only a few counts. The rearrangement uses TRBV5-6 and TRBJ2-6; D is undetermined. V shed 0 bases and J shed 2 bases, with 6 bases lying between them. The CDR3 totals 15 residues. CDR1 SGHDT and CDR2 YYEEEE come from the germline V gene. For the CDR3, the DNA is TGTGCCAGCAGCTTGGCCCCGACTGGGGCCAACGTCCTGACTTTC. Translation: CASSLAPTGANVLTF. Looking up the rest from reference TRBV5-6 and TRBJ2-6 gives the full variable domain: DAGVTQSPTHLIKTRGQQVTLRCSPKSGHDTVSWYQQALGQGPQFIFQYYEEEERQRGNFPDRFSGHQFPNYSSELNVNALLLGDSALYLCASSLAPTGANVLTFGAGSRLTVL.

This clonotype was counted between two and nine times. J is TRBJ2-3 and V is TRBV7-2; D unclear. V was cut by 7 bases and J by 2 bases, with 10 bases left in between. CDR1 is SGHTA and CDR2 is FQGNSA in the germline V gene. This CDR3 contains 13 residues. The CDR3 spells CASTDVLTDTQYF. The CDR3 nucleotides are TGTGCCAGCACGGACGTACTCACAGATACGCAGTATTTT.

This clonotype occurred once. The chain links TRBV7-3 to TRBJ2-1; D call uncertain. Germline-derived CDR1 and CDR2 are SGHTA and FQGTGA. With 5 bases removed from V and 8 bases from J, the gap between germline ends came to 13 bases. The CDR3 extends over 13 amino acids. The CDR3 DNA sequence: TGTGCCAGCAGCCCCACCATGGGCGATGAGCAGTTCTTC. Translated, it gives CASSPTMGDEQFF. The full variable domain, with the rest looked up from reference TRBV7-3 and TRBJ2-1, is GAGVSQTPSNKVTEKGKYVELRCDPISGHTALYWYRQSLGQGPEFLIYFQGTGAADDSGLPNDRFFAVRPEGSVSTLKIQRTERGDSAVYLCASSPTMGDEQFFGPGTRLTVL.

The chain uses TRBV19 and TRBJ2-1; the D is unclear. Trimming shortened V by 6 bases and J by 5 bases, and 14 bases separated the two germline ends. CDR1 is LNHDA and CDR2 is SQIVND in the germline V gene (reference sequence). The CDR3 has 14 amino acids. CDR3 nucleotide sequence: TGTGCCAGTAGCGTATTGTCGCCCAACAATGAGCAGTTCTTC. Its protein is CASSVLSPNNEQFF.

The chain couples TRBV7-9 to TRBJ2-7, with unresolved D. CDR1 is SEHNR, CDR2 FQNEAQ, per germline (reference sequence). This CDR3 is 14 amino acids long. V lost 1 base and J lost 3, with 10 bases in between. The CDR3 DNA is TGTGCCAGCAGCTTAGACGCTCCAAGCTACGAGCAGTACTTC. Translating it yields CASSLDAPSYEQYF.

The V and J genes are TRBV5-6 and TRBJ1-3; no clear D. V shed 4 bases and J shed 0 bases, with 17 bases lying between them. The CDR3 contains 17 residues. Germline values: CDR1 SGHDT, CDR2 YYEEEE. In nucleotides, the CDR3 is TGTGCCAGCAGCGCTGGACGGATACACAACTCTGGAAACACCATATATTTT. It is translated as CASSAGRIHNSGNTIYF.